Listed below are T cell receptor beta chains from one sample, sequenced in a study of blood T cell repertoires in COVID-19. Using immunoSEQ multiplex PCR, the repertoire was profiled, and TCRdb retains in-frame clones only, with some absent. The sample has fewer than 55,000 clones, around 83% seen once. Material for sequencing was peripheral blood. These receptors were collected from a human donor with acute or convalescent COVID-19. The donor label of this sample is uncertain. Both conserved end residues are part of each CDR3. The D gene is left open where the match is weak. A row's size may be missing; if present it is once, few, many or a size class.

D gene	J gene	clone size	V gene	CDR3 protein	CDR3 DNA
.	TRBJ2-1	.	TRBV19	CASSRRGLSYNEQFF	TGTGCCAGTAGTAGGAGGGGGCTCTCCTACAATGAGCAGTTCTTC
TRBD1	TRBJ1-2	.	TRBV7-2	CASSFDRVYGYTF	TGTGCCAGCAGCTTCGACAGGGTCTATGGCTACACCTTC
TRBD1	TRBJ1-5	.	TRBV30	CAWSARDRGSPYQPQHF	TGTGCCTGGAGTGCCCGGGACAGGGGATCCCCTTATCAGCCCCAGCATTTT
.	TRBJ2-1	.	TRBV19	CASSIGQGWYNEQFF	TGTGCCAGTAGTATTGGCCAGGGATGGTACAATGAGCAGTTCTTC
.	TRBJ2-2	.	TRBV29-1	CSVAPGNGELFF	TGCAGCGTTGCTCCAGGGAACGGGGAGCTGTTTTTT
TRBD1	TRBJ1-4	.	TRBV15	CATSRDRGLSEKLFF	TGTGCCACCAGCAGAGACAGGGGGCTAAGTGAAAAACTGTTTTTT
.	TRBJ2-7	once	TRBV10-1	CASSESSSDSYEQYF	TGCGCCAGCAGTGAGTCGAGTAGTGATTCCTACGAGCAGTACTTC
TRBD2	TRBJ2-3	.	TRBV18	CASSPRTGGATDTQYF	TGTGCCAGCTCACCACGAACGGGGGGGGCGACAGATACGCAGTATTTT
TRBD1	TRBJ2-1	.	TRBV5-6	CASSTSTGQGSYNEQFF	TGTGCCAGCAGCACCTCAACGGGACAGGGGTCCTACAATGAGCAGTTCTTC
TRBD1	TRBJ1-1	.	TRBV12-3/TRBV12-4	CASNSGQGTEAFF	TGTGCCAGCAACTCGGGACAGGGGACTGAAGCTTTCTTT
.	TRBJ2-1	.	TRBV7-9	CASHMGEGSYNEQFF	TGTGCCAGCCATATGGGAGAGGGCTCCTACAATGAGCAGTTCTTC
TRBD1	TRBJ1-5	few	TRBV30	CAWSVQGAGQPQHF	TGTGCCTGGAGTGTACAGGGGGCGGGACAGCCCCAGCATTTT
TRBD2	TRBJ2-5	.	TRBV7-2	CASSSSPGLAETQYF	TGTGCCAGCAGCTCCTCTCCGGGACTAGCGGAGACCCAGTACTTC
TRBD1	TRBJ1-1	.	TRBV3-1/TRBV3-2	CASSQLNRGNTEAFF	TGTGCCAGCAGCCAATTAAACAGGGGGAACACTGAAGCTTTCTTT
.	TRBJ2-6	.	TRBV28	CASSSGIGGANVLTF	TGTGCCAGCAGTTCGGGTATTGGAGGGGCCAACGTCCTGACTTTC
TRBD1	TRBJ1-1	few	TRBV6-5	CASSIMDRLTEAFF	TGTGCCAGCAGTATCATGGACAGGCTGACTGAAGCTTTCTTT
.	TRBJ1-2	.	TRBV29-1	CSVDPGEVLGYTF	TGCAGCGTTGACCCTGGGGAGGTTCTTGGCTACACCTTC
.	TRBJ1-6	.	TRBV6-2/TRBV6-3	CASSYRGLSSPLHF	TGTGCCAGCAGTTACCGGGGTTTAAGTTCACCCCTCCACTTT
.	TRBJ2-1	.	TRBV2	CASSSPGSPNEQFF	TGTGCCAGCAGTTCACCCGGGAGCCCAAATGAGCAGTTCTTC
.	TRBJ2-7	.	TRBV7-8	CASSLVGASEQYF	TGTGCCAGCAGCTTAGTGGGGGCTAGCGAGCAGTACTTC
.	TRBJ2-1	.	TRBV10-2	CASSDPRDFYNEQFF	TGCGCCAGCAGTGACCCCCGGGACTTTTACAATGAGCAGTTCTTC
TRBD2	TRBJ2-5	.	TRBV18	CASSPVSSGSWWETQYF	TGTGCCAGCTCACCAGTTTCTAGCGGGAGTTGGTGGGAGACCCAGTACTTC
TRBD2	TRBJ2-5	.	TRBV10-2	CASSESTSGTRTETQYF	TGCGCCAGCAGTGAGTCCACGTCCGGGACTAGAACAGAGACCCAGTACTTC
TRBD1	TRBJ2-2	.	TRBV27	CASSFGTVNTGELFF	TGTGCCAGCAGTTTCGGGACAGTCAACACCGGGGAGCTGTTTTTT
.	TRBJ2-7	few	TRBV27	CASSLTFAWAEAYEQYF	TGTGCCAGCAGTCTCACGTTCGCGTGGGCCGAAGCTTACGAGCAGTACTTC
.	TRBJ1-1	.	TRBV30	CAWTLRKGRAERNTEAFF	TGTGCCTGGACCCTCCGGAAGGGCAGGGCAGAGCGGAACACTGAAGCTTTCTTT
.	TRBJ1-1	once	TRBV7-2	CASSQRAPEVPTEAFF	TGTGCCAGCAGTCAAAGGGCCCCGGAGGTTCCCACTGAAGCTTTCTTT
.	TRBJ1-1	.	TRBV29-1	CSAYSGNTEAFF	TGCAGCGCTTATTCGGGGAACACTGAAGCTTTCTTT
TRBD1	TRBJ1-4	.	TRBV10-2	CASRRDLGTGEEKLFF	TGCGCCAGCAGACGGGACCTCGGGACAGGGGAAGAAAAACTGTTTTTT
.	TRBJ2-7	.	TRBV7-8	CASSPGTLFYEQYF	TGTGCCAGCAGCCCCGGGACATTATTCTACGAGCAGTACTTC
.	TRBJ2-1	.	TRBV14	CASSPSWADADNEQFF	TGTGCCAGCAGCCCCTCCTGGGCCGACGCTGACAATGAGCAGTTCTTC
.	TRBJ1-5	.	TRBV18	CASSPPGHRNQPQHF	TGTGCCAGCTCACCTCCGGGACATCGCAATCAGCCCCAGCATTTT
.	TRBJ2-1	.	TRBV6-5	CASRPTTGPYEQFF	TGTGCCAGCAGACCTACGACAGGTCCCTATGAGCAGTTCTTC
TRBD2	TRBJ2-7	.	TRBV28	CASSFPRDYPPYEQYF	TGTGCCAGCAGTTTCCCTCGGGACTATCCACCATACGAGCAGTACTTC
.	TRBJ1-2	.	TRBV30	CAWSFMNYGYTF	TGTGCCTGGAGTTTTATGAACTATGGCTACACCTTC
.	TRBJ2-1	.	TRBV19	CASSIDQGSYNEQFF	TGTGCCAGTAGTATAGATCAGGGCTCCTACAATGAGCAGTTCTTC
.	TRBJ2-2	few	TRBV28	CASSKRLISTGELFF	TGTGCCAGCAGTAAACGACTCATCTCCACCGGGGAGCTGTTTTTT
TRBD1	TRBJ1-1	.	TRBV7-6	CASSPRPGQLTEAFF	TGTGCCAGCAGCCCCCGACCGGGACAGCTGACCGAAGCTTTCTTT
TRBD2	TRBJ2-5	once	TRBV4-1	CASSPLPWVAGGQETQYF	TGCGCCAGCAGCCCCCTCCCGTGGGTAGCGGGAGGGCAAGAGACCCAGTACTTC
.	TRBJ2-7	.	TRBV7-6	CASSLWGDEQYF	TGTGCCAGCAGCTTATGGGGGGACGAGCAGTACTTC
TRBD2	TRBJ2-3	.	TRBV27	CASSRAGTSGVIDTQYF	TGTGCCAGCAGTCGGGCGGGGACTAGCGGGGTAATAGATACGCAGTATTTT
TRBD2	TRBJ2-3	.	TRBV6-1	CASSVAGGLDTQYF	TGTGCCAGCAGTGTAGCGGGGGGGCTAGATACGCAGTATTTT
TRBD2	TRBJ2-1	.	TRBV7-9	CASSSRQLAGGPEQFF	TGTGCCAGCAGCTCCAGACAGCTAGCGGGAGGGCCTGAGCAGTTCTTC
TRBD2	TRBJ2-7	few	TRBV2	CASSAGTSIYEQYF	TGTGCCAGCAGTGCCGGGACTAGCATTTACGAGCAGTACTTC
TRBD1	TRBJ1-3	.	TRBV5-1	CASSQGASGNTIYF	TGCGCCAGCAGCCAGGGGGCCTCTGGAAACACCATATATTTT
.	TRBJ2-7	.	TRBV2	CASKRDTFYEQYF	TGTGCCAGCAAACGGGACACCTTTTACGAGCAGTACTTC
.	TRBJ2-7	once	TRBV28	CASSRAGVRSYEQYF	TGTGCCAGCAGTCGCGCCGGGGTACGGTCCTACGAGCAGTACTTC
.	TRBJ2-5	.	TRBV28	CASSLGNIAGRETQYF	TGTGCCAGCAGTTTGGGTAATATCGCGGGGCGAGAGACCCAGTACTTC
.	TRBJ1-5	.	TRBV9	CASSVTGLSNQPQHF	TGTGCCAGCAGCGTCACAGGGCTGAGCAATCAGCCCCAGCATTTT